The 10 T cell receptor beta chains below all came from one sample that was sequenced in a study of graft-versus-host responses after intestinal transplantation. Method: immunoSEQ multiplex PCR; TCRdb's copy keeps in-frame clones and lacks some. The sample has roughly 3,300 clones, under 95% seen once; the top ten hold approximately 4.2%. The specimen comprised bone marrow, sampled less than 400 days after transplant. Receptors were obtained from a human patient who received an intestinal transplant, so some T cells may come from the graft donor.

The CDR3 reads CASSVVGGGGSNEQYF. CDR3 DNA: TGTGCCAGCAGCGTAGTGGGTGGCGGGGGGAGCAACGAGCAGTACTTC. The V call is TRBV9, the J call TRBJ2-7, with TRBD2 identical over 8 bases. Unmatched junction bases numbered 10, after V lost 0 bases and J lost 5 bases. The germline gives CDR1 SGDLS, CDR2 YYNGEE. The CDR3 runs to 16 residues.

The CDR3 sequence: CASTRPGTNTEAFF. In DNA form, the CDR3 reads TGTGCCAGTACCCGTCCGGGAACAAACACTGAAGCTTTCTTT. This rearrangement joins TRBV28 to TRBJ1-1; no definite D call. The CDR3 is 14 residues long. Trimming removed 9 bases from V and 2 bases from J, with 16 bases in between. Germline V CDR1 and CDR2: MDHEN, SYDVKM.

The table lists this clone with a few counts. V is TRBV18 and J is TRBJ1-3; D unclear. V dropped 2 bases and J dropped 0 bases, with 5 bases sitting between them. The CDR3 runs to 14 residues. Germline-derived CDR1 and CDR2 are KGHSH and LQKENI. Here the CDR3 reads CASSPGSSGNTIYF. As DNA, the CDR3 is TGTGCCAGCTCACCAGGTTCCTCTGGAAACACCATATATTTT. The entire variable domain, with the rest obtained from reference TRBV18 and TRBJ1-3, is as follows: NAGVMQNPRHLVRRRGQEARLRCSPMKGHSHVYWYRQLPEEGLKFMVYLQKENIIDESGMPKERFSAEFPKEGPSILRIQQVVRGDSAAYFCASSPGSSGNTIYFGEGSWLTVV.

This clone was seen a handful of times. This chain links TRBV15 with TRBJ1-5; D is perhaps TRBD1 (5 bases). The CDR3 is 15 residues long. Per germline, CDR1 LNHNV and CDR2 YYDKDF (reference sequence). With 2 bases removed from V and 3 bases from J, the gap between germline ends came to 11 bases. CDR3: CATSRIDSTNQPQHF. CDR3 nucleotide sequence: TGTGCCACCAGCAGAATTGACAGTACCAATCAGCCCCAGCATTTT.

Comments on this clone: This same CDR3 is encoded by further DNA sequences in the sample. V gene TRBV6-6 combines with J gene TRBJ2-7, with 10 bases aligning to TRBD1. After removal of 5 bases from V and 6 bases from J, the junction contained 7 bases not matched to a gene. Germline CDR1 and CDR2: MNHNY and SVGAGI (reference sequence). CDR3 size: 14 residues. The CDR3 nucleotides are TGTGCCAGCAGTACTAGACAGGGGGCTGGCGAGCAGTACTTC. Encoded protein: CASSTRQGAGEQYF.

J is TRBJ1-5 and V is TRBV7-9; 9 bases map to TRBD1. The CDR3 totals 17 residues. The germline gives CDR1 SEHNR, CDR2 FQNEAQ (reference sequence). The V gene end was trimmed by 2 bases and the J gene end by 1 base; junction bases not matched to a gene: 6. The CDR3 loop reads CASSLSLGQGSNQPQHF. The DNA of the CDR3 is TGTGCCAGCAGCTTAAGTTTGGGACAGGGAAGCAATCAGCCCCAGCATTTT.

The DNA of the CDR3 is TGTGCCAGCAGTTTCACAGGGGGCGAGCAGTACTTC. This gives the protein CASSFTGGEQYF. V is TRBV6-6 and J is TRBJ2-7; 8 bases are shared with TRBD1. Germline loops: CDR1 MNHNY, CDR2 SVGAGI (reference sequence). The V segment lost 4 bases and the J segment 6 bases; nucleotides outside the gene matches: 2. CDR3 size: 12 residues.

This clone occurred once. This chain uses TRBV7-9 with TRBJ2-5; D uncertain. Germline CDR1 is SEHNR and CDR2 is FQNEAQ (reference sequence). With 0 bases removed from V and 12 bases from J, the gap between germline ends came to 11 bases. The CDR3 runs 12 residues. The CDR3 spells CASSLAPASKYF. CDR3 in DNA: TGTGCCAGCAGCTTAGCGCCGGCCTCTAAGTACTTC. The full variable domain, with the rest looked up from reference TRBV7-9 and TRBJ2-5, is DTGVSQNPRHKITKRGQNVTFRCDPISEHNRLYWYRQTLGQGPEFLTYFQNEAQLEKSRLLSDRFSAERPKGSFSTLEIQRTEQGDSAMYLCASSLAPASKYFGPGTRLLVL.

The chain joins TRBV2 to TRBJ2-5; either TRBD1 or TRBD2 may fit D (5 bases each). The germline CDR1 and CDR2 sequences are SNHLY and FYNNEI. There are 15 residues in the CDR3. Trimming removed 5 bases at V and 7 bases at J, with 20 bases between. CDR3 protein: CASSPPNGLGATQYF. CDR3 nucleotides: TGTGCCAGCAGTCCTCCGAACGGTCTCGGGGCGACCCAGTACTTC.

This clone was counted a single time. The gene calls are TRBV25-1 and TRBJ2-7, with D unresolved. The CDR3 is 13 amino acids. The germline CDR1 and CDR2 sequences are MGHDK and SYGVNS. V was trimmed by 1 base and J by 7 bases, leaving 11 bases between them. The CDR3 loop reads CASSESTLGEQYF. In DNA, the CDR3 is TGTGCCAGCAGTGAATCAACTCTGGGGGAGCAGTACTTC.